This T cell receptor (beta chain) emerged from a study of CD8+CD57+ T cells in acquired aplastic anemia. In the study overall: DNA per sorted CD4+ or CD8+ sample ranged roughly 0.19 to 30 ug, averaging roughly 3.2 ug. On average, healthy donors gave 8.5 million to 14 million reads for CD4+ cells.

Researchers used genomic DNA as the template to profile TCR beta VDJ and CDR3. In TCRdb, the reads were re-called with MiXCR into one record per CDR3 protein. The data hold about 170,000 distinct CDR3 sequences, with under 75% observed a single time. For this clonotype: The antigen remains unidentified.

Points from the study as a whole: Controls and patients did not differ significantly in CD8+ Simpson's diversity. Twenty-nine shared CD8+ CDR3s appeared highly expressed within patients' immunodominant clones.

This clonotype was sampled from a human donor in good health. Source material: sorted CD4+, CD8+, or CD8+CD57+ T cells (not recorded which) from PBMCs.

This chain's CDR3 is CASSLGGYNEQYF. The CDR3 nucleotides read TGTGCCAGCAGCTTAGGAGGGTATAACGAGCAGTACTTC. The J gene is TRBJ2-7, the V gene TRBV7-9; TRBD2 might be the D (5 bases). Looked up from germline, CDR1 is SEHNR and CDR2 is FQNEAQ (reference sequence). Trimming removed 1 base at V and 5 bases at J, with 9 bases between. CDR3 length: 13 amino acids.